What follows describes a single T cell receptor beta chain. The antigen is unknown. This record belongs to a study of human thymus T cells. Study results and caveats: Thymic and blood repertoires appeared to carry a bias in their V and J gene usage. Related research reported highly overlapping thymic repertoires among unrelated individuals.

CDR3 length equals 14 residues. Per germline, CDR1 SGHVS and CDR2 FNYEAQ. Deletions cut 3 bases from V and 7 bases from J, with 15 bases between. Obtained as resections during corrective heart surgery, the thymus tissue was then studied. Produced via immunoSEQ multiplex PCR; TCRdb's table is partial and in-frame only. This repertoire shows about 130,000 clones, around 94% found once; its top ten account for less than 0.03%. This sequence joins TRBV7-6 and TRBJ1-1; tentative D call: TRBD1 (5 bases). The source material was thymus tissue. The sequence was collected from a boy under three years old with a congenital heart defect but otherwise immunologically healthy. This CDR3 is CASSLVGTGDEAFF. CDR3 bases: TGTGCCAGCAGCTTGGTAGGGACGGGGGATGAAGCTTTCTTT.